What follows are 10 T cell receptor beta chains derived from one specimen sequenced in a study of lymphopenia after photon versus proton radiotherapy. Using immunoSEQ multiplex PCR, the repertoire was profiled, and TCRdb retains in-frame clones only, with some absent. The sample consists of more than 20,000 clones, approximately 85% of them appearing once. The sequences come from peripheral blood, collected from a patient treated with photon-based radiotherapy. These receptors all stem from a man aged 30 to 39 with gastric cancer.

The chain has TRBV6-5 and TRBJ2-5; 8 positions agree with TRBD1. The CDR3 has 15 amino acids. With 8 bases clipped from V and 4 bases from J, the junction kept 12 bases outside the gene matches. Germline loops: CDR1 MNHEY, CDR2 SVGAGI. The CDR3 sequence is CASSRGQGIGETQYF. CDR3 bases: TGTGCCAGCTCCAGGGGGCAGGGGATTGGAGAGACCCAGTACTTC.

The chain recombines TRBV6-1 with TRBJ1-5; D gene ambiguous. Trimming removed 4 bases from V and 4 bases from J, with 8 bases in between. The germline gives CDR1 MNHNS, CDR2 SASEGT. CDR3 length: 13 amino acids. CDR3 residues: CASSVLINQPQHF. The CDR3 nucleotides are TGTGCCAGCAGTGTATTGATTAATCAGCCCCAGCATTTT.

CDR3 residues: CASSVDEGGGETQYF. Written as DNA, the CDR3 is TGTGCCAGCAGCGTAGACGAGGGAGGAGGGGAGACCCAGTACTTC. The chain has TRBV9 and TRBJ2-5, with a tentative D call TRBD2 (6 bases). V lost 0 bases to trimming and J lost 5 bases, with 14 bases between them. The CDR3 is 15 residues long. Germline V CDR1 and CDR2: SGDLS, YYNGEE.

The V gene is TRBV5-8, the J gene TRBJ2-4; D is unclear. V was clipped by 8 bases and J by 2 bases, with 20 bases between them. The germline CDR1 and CDR2 sequences are SGHTS and YDEGEE. The CDR3 is 16 amino acids. Written as DNA, the CDR3 is TGTGCCAGTATCATGGAGCCTCGAGCGTCCAAAAACATTCAGTACTTC. Amino acid sequence: CASIMEPRASKNIQYF.

V is TRBV5-1 and J is TRBJ1-1; no clear D. The CDR3 is 12 amino acids. The germline V gene has CDR1 SGHRS and CDR2 YFSETQ. V lost 5 bases and J 9 bases, leaving 14 bases between the germline ends. This chain's CDR3 is CASRGGRLQAFF. CDR3 in DNA: TGCGCCAGCAGGGGCGGACGGCTTCAAGCTTTCTTT.

The chain employs TRBV7-9 and TRBJ2-3; D is unclear. Germline V gene sequence: CDR1 SEHNR, CDR2 FQNEAQ (reference sequence). The CDR3 covers 13 residues. The ends were cut back, 5 bases at V and 5 bases at J, with 11 bases in the middle. The CDR3 protein is CASSPQHEDTQYF. The CDR3 bases are TGTGCCAGCAGCCCCCAGCACGAAGATACGCAGTATTTT.

The chain joins TRBV7-9 to TRBJ1-6; D possibly corresponds to TRBD1 (5 bases). The CDR3 has 14 residues. Germline-derived CDR1 and CDR2 are SEHNR and FQNEAQ (reference sequence). The CDR3 DNA reads as TGTGCTGGGGGGAGATGGGATGAGGATTCACCCCTCCACTTT. This encodes CAGGRWDEDSPLHF.

This clone was seen only a few times. The J gene is TRBJ1-1, the V gene TRBV9; D gene uncertain. V shed 4 bases and J shed 0 bases, with 10 bases lying between them. Germline assignment: CDR1 SGDLS and CDR2 YYNGEE. This CDR3 is 14 amino acids long. CDR3 sequence (DNA): TGTGCCAGCAGCCCTCAGCCCGTGAACACTGAAGCTTTCTTT. Translated: CASSPQPVNTEAFF.

The chain links TRBV5-8 to TRBJ2-1, with TRBD1 matching over 8 bases. Germline V gene sequence: CDR1 SGHTS, CDR2 YDEGEE. The CDR3 consists of 15 residues. Trimming took 4 bases from V and 2 from J; bases not matched to a gene: 5. The CDR3 protein is CASSRTGNAYNEQFF. The CDR3, as DNA: TGTGCCAGCAGCCGGACAGGGAATGCCTACAATGAGCAGTTCTTC.

This rearrangement joins TRBV28 to TRBJ1-1; D remains ambiguous. The length of the CDR3 is 12 residues. CDR1 and CDR2 from the germline V gene are MDHEN and SYDVKM. V lost 3 bases, J lost 11 bases, and 13 bases lay in between. The CDR3 DNA sequence: TGTGCCAGCAGTTTGACCGCTCAGTCGGCTTTCTTT. Amino acids: CASSLTAQSAFF.